The present T cell receptor (beta chain) was sequenced within a study of CD8+ T cells in alopecia areata. Study-wide results and caveats: Scalp repertoires also include resident alphabeta T cells from normal skin.

Lesional scalp punch biopsies and peripheral blood came from alopecia areata patients. PBMCs, the starting material, were the source of sorted CD4+ and CD8+ T cells. Concerning this clone: Its antigen is still unknown.

CDR1 is MGHRA, CDR2 YSYEKL, per germline. The V and J ends lost 3 bases and 6 bases, in that order; junction bases with no gene match: 6. There are 14 residues in the CDR3. In each case, RNA was isolated and then reverse transcribed into cDNA as the sequencing template. TCRdb's table, derived via immunoSEQ multiplex PCR, lists solely in-frame clones and lacks some. The table has 45,000 to 70,000 clones, around 96% seen once. This specimen was CD8+ T cells sorted from blood, taken at week 0. The clonotype comes from a human donor with alopecia areata. The chain combines TRBV4-1 with TRBJ2-3; 7 bases line up with TRBD1. The CDR3 coding sequence is TGCGCCAGCAGCCATCGTGTACAGGGGGATACGCAGTATTTT. This sequence encodes CASSHRVQGDTQYF.